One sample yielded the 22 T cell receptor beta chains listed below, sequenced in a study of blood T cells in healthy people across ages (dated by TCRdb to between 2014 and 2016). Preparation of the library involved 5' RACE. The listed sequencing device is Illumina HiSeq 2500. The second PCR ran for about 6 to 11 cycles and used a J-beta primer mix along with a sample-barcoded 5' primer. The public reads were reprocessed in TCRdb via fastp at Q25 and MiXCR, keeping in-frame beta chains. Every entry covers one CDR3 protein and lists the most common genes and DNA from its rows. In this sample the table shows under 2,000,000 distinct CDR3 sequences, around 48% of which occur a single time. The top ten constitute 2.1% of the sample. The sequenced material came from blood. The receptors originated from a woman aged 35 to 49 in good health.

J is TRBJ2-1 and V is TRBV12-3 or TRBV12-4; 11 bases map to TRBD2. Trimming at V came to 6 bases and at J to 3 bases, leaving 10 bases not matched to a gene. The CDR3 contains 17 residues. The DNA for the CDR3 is TGTGCCAGCAGGAATCCCGGGACTAGCGGATACTACAATGAGCAGTTCTTC. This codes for CASRNPGTSGYYNEQFF.

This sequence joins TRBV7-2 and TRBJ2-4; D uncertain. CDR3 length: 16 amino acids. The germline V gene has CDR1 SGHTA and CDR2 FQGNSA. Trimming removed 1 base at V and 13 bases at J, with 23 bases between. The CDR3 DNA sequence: TGTGCCAGCAGCTTAGGGACGGTCACGCCGCCCTACAAGCAGTACTTC. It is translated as CASSLGTVTPPYKQYF.

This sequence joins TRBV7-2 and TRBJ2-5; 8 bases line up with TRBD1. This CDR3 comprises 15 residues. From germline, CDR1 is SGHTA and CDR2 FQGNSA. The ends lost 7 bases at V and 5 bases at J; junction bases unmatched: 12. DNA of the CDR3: TGTGCCAGCAATTCAAGGACAGGGTCGGGTGAGACCCAGTACTTC. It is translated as CASNSRTGSGETQYF.

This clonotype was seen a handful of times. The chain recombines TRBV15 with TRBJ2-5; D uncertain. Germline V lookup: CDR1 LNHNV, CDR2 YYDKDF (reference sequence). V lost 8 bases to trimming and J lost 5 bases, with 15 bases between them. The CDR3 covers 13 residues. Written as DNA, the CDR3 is TGTGCCACCGAGAACTTCGAAGCGGAGACCCAGTACTTC. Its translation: CATENFEAETQYF.

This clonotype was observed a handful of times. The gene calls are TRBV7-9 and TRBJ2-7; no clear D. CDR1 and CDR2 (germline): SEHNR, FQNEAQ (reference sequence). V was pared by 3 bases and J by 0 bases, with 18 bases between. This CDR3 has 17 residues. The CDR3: CASSFGSEGIASYEQYF. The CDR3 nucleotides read TGTGCCAGCAGCTTCGGGTCCGAAGGAATAGCCTCCTACGAGCAGTACTTC.

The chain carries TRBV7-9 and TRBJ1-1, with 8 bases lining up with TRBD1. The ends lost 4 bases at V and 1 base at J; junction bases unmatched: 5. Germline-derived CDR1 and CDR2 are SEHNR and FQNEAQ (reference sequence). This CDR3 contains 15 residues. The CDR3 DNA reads TGTGCCAGCAGCTCCCGACAGGGGAGGAACACTGAAGCTTTCTTT. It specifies CASSSRQGRNTEAFF.

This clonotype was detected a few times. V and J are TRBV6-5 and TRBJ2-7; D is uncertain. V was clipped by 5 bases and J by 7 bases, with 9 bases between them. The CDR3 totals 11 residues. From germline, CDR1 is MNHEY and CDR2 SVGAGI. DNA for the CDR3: TGTGCCAGCAGTCACCTCACGGAGCAGTACTTC. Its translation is CASSHLTEQYF.

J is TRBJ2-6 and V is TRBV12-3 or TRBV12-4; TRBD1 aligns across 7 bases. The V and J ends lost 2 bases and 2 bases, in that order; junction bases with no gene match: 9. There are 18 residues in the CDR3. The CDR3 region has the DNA TGTGCCAGCAGTTTACTATGGACAGGCTTAGCTGGGGCCAACGTCCTGACTTTC. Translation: CASSLLWTGLAGANVLTF.

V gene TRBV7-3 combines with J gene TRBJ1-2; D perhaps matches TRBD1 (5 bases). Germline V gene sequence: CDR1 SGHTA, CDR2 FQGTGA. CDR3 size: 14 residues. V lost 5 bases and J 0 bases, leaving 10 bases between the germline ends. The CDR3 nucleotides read TGTGCCAGCAGCCCTGAAGGGGCTAACTATGGCTACACCTTC. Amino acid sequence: CASSPEGANYGYTF.

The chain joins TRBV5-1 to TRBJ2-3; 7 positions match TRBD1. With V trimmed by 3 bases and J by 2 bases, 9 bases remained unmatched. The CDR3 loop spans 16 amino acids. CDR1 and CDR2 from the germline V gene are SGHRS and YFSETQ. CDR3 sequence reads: CASSSYRGRDTDTQYF. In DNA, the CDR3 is TGCGCCAGCAGCTCCTACAGGGGAAGGGACACAGATACGCAGTATTTT.

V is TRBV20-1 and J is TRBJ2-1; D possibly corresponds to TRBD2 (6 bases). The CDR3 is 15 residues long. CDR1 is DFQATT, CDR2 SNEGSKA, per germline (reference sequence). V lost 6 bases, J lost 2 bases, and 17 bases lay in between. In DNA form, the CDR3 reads TGCAGTGCAAGCCGGGTTAGCGGAACCTACAATGAGCAGTTCTTC. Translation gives CSASRVSGTYNEQFF.

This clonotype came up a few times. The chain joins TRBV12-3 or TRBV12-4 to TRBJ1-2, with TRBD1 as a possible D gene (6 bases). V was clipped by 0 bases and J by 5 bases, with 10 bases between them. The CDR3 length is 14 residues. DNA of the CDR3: TGTGCCAGCAGTTTAGCGCAGGGGATATATGGCTACACCTTC. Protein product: CASSLAQGIYGYTF.

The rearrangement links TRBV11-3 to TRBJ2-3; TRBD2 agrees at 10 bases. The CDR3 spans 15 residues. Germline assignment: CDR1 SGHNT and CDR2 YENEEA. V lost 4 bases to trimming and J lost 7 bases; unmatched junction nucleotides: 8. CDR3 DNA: TGTGCCAGCAGCTCCAAGCGGGGGGGCCACCATACGCAGTATTTT. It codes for CASSSKRGGHHTQYF.

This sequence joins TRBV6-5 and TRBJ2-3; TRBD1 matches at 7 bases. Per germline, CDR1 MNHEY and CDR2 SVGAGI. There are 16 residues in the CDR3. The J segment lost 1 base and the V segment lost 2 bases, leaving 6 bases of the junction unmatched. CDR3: CASSYGQVVGTDTQYF. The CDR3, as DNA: TGTGCCAGCAGTTACGGACAGGTGGTCGGCACAGATACGCAGTATTTT.

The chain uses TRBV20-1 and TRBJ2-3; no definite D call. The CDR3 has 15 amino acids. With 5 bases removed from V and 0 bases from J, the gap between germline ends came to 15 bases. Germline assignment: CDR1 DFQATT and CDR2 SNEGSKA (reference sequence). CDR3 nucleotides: TGCAGTGCTCCCGACCCCTCGACGAGCACAGATACGCAGTATTTT. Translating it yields CSAPDPSTSTDTQYF.

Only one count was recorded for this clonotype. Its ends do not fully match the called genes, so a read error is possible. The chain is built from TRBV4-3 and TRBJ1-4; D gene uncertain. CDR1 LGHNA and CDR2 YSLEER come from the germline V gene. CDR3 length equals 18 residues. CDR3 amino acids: CASSQVPTGFETNEKLFF. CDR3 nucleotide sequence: TGCGCTAGCAGCCAAGTACCGACCGGGTTTGAAACTAATGAAAAACTGTTTTTT.

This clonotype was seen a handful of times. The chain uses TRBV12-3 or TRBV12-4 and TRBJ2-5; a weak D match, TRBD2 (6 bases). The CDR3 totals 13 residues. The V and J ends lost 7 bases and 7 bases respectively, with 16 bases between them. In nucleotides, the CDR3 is TGTGCCAGCACAGGCGGGACTCGGGGGACCCAGTACTTC. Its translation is CASTGGTRGTQYF.

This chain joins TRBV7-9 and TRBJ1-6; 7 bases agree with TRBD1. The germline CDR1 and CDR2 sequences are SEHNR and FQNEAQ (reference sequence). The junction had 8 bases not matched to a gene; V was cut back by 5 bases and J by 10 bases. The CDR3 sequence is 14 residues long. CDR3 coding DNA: TGTGCCAGCAGCCAAAGACAGGGTAAATCACCCCTCCACTTT. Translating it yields CASSQRQGKSPLHF.

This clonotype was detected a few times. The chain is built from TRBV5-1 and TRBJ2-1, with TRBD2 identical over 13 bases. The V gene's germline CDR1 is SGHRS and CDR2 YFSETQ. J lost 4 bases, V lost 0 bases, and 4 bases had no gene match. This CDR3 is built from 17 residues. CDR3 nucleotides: TGCGCCAGCAGCTTGGATCTACTAGCGGGGGGGTACAATGAGCAGTTCTTC. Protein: CASSLDLLAGGYNEQFF.

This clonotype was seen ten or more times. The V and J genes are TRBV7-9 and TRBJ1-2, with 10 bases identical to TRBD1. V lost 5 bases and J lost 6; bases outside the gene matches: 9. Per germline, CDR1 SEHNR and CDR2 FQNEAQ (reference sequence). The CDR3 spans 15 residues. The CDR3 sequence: CASSQGTGEGDGYTF. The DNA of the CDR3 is TGTGCCAGCAGCCAAGGGACAGGGGAAGGGGATGGCTACACCTTC.

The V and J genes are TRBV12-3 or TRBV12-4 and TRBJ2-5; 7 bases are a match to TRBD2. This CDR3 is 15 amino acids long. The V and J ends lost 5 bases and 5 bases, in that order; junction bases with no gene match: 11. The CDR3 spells CASSPPVREGETQYF. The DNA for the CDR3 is TGTGCCAGCAGTCCGCCCGTCAGGGAGGGGGAGACCCAGTACTTC.

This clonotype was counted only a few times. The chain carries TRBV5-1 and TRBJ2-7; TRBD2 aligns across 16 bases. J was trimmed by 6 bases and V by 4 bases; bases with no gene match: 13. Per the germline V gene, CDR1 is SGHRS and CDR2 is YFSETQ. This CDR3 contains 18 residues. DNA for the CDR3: TGCGCCAGCAGCACCGGGACTAGCGGGGGGGCCTATGTTTTCGAGCAGTACTTC. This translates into CASSTGTSGGAYVFEQYF.